These 26 T cell receptor beta chains came from one sample sequenced in a study of T cells in Graves' hyperthyroidism and ophthalmopathy. What was amplified from RNA transcripts were TCR beta CDR3 regions. HTBI primers were employed in a first-round RT-PCR of the TCR CDR3. TCRdb passed the multiplex PCR reads through MiXCR, listing each CDR3 protein once. Of over 150,000 distinct CDR3 sequences in the sample, about a sixth are singletons; the top ten hold about 56%. The sequenced material came from blood. These receptors came from a woman in her fifties or sixties with Graves' hyperthyroidism.

This clonotype occurred many times. A much larger clone sits a single nucleotide away, making a read error possible. This chain links TRBV12-3 or TRBV12-4 with TRBJ2-3; 9 nucleotides match TRBD1. The CDR3 is 15 residues long. The CDR3 loop reads CASRKGQGTTDMQYF. The CDR3 bases are TGTGCCAGCAGAAAAGGACAGGGGACCACAGATATGCAGTATTTT.

This clonotype was seen at least ten times. The J gene is TRBJ2-5, the V gene TRBV24-1; possible D gene TRBD2, 6 bases. With 1 base removed from V and 4 bases from J, the gap between germline ends came to 12 bases. Germline V gives CDR1 KGHDR, CDR2 SFDVKD. The CDR3 is made up of 15 amino acids. CDR3 amino acids: CATSDFRPGAETQYF. Here the CDR3 DNA reads TGTGCCACCAGTGATTTTCGCCCGGGAGCAGAGACCCAGTACTTC.

This clonotype was picked up many times. The chain has TRBV6-1 and TRBJ1-2; the D gene is possibly TRBD1 (5 bases). Looked up from germline, CDR1 is MNHNS and CDR2 is SASEGT. The CDR3 has 17 amino acids. Trimming stripped 8 bases from V and 4 bases from J, with 26 bases between. DNA of the CDR3: TGTGCCAGCGCCAAAACTCCGGCTATCAGGGCGGCCTATGGCTACACCTTC. Translation: CASAKTPAIRAAYGYTF.

Notes on this clonotype: A clone one base away is much larger, so this may be a read error. The gene calls are TRBV6-2 or TRBV6-3 and TRBJ2-7, with no clear D. The CDR3 runs to 13 residues. Germline CDR1 reads MNHEY; CDR2 reads SVGEGT. Trimming pared 7 bases from V and 5 bases from J, leaving 15 bases between. This CDR3 reads CASTKWVGNEQYF. CDR3 sequence (DNA): TGTGCCAGCACCAAGTGGGTGGGCAACGAGCAGTACTTC.

J is TRBJ2-5 and V is TRBV6-5, with 12 nucleotides matching TRBD2. With V trimmed by 2 bases and J by 2 bases, 0 bases remained unmatched. The CDR3 is made up of 15 amino acids. Germline assignment: CDR1 MNHEY and CDR2 SVGAGI. The CDR3: CASSYGLAGQETQYF. The DNA for the CDR3 is TGTGCCAGCAGTTACGGACTAGCGGGACAAGAGACCCAGTACTTC.

This clonotype came up a few times. This sequence may be a read error, since a much larger clone differs from it by one base. As the CDR3 is not closed by the conserved phenylalanine or tryptophan, this likely results from a read error. The rearrangement links TRBV28 to TRBJ2-7, with D possibly TRBD1 on 5 matching bases. The CDR3 has 14 residues. In germline, CDR1 is MDHEN, CDR2 SYDVKM. V shed 5 bases and J shed 0 bases, with 11 bases lying between them. The CDR3 DNA sequence: TGTGCCAGCAGTGGGGCCCCAAGCTCCTACGAGCAGTACCTC. Amino acids: CASSGAPSSYEQYL.

This clonotype was recorded at least ten times. The genes are TRBV3-1 and TRBJ2-1; 8 bases map to TRBD1. The CDR3 totals 18 residues. The germline CDR1 and CDR2 sequences are LGHDT and YNNKEL (reference sequence). With V trimmed by 2 bases and J by 6 bases, 15 bases remained unmatched. The CDR3 DNA is TGTGCCAGCAGCCAACTCCAACCGGACAGGGTATACGTCAATGAGCAGTTCTTC. Amino acid sequence: CASSQLQPDRVYVNEQFF.

Ten or more counts support this clonotype. This chain connects TRBV29-1 to TRBJ2-3; the D gene is possibly TRBD2 (6 bases). V was clipped by 7 bases and J by 6 bases, with 11 bases between them. CDR3 length equals 11 residues. Per germline, CDR1 SQVTM and CDR2 ANQGSEA. The CDR3 nucleotides read TGCAGCGGGAGGGTGTTTGATACGCAGTATTTT. Its translation: CSGRVFDTQYF.

This clonotype was seen at least ten times. The rearrangement uses TRBV2 and TRBJ2-3, with D perhaps given as TRBD1 or TRBD2 (6 bases each). Trimming left V 3 bases short and J 0 bases short, with 16 bases between. Germline V gives CDR1 SNHLY, CDR2 FYNNEI. The CDR3 length is 17 residues. DNA of the CDR3: TGTGCCAGCAGTGAGGGGGCGGGACCTATTAGCACAGATACGCAGTATTTT. This translates into CASSEGAGPISTDTQYF.

This clonotype was counted at least ten times. V usage is TRBV3-1 and J usage is TRBJ2-2; D not resolved. This CDR3 contains 13 residues. Trimming stripped 9 bases from V and 5 bases from J, with 13 bases between. The germline V gene has CDR1 LGHDT and CDR2 YNNKEL (reference sequence). CDR3 loop: CASRSLRTGELFF. For the CDR3, the DNA is TGTGCCAGTCGGAGTCTTAGGACCGGGGAGCTGTTTTTT.

This clonotype was detected many times. This chain uses TRBV28 with TRBJ2-7; 9 nucleotides line up with TRBD1. Germline loops: CDR1 MDHEN, CDR2 SYDVKM. The CDR3 totals 16 residues. The V and J ends lost 3 bases and 0 bases, in that order; junction bases with no gene match: 6. The CDR3 bases are TGTGCCAGCAGTTTGCCCGGGACAGGGACCTCCTACGAGCAGTACTTC. This translates into CASSLPGTGTSYEQYF.

The rearrangement joins TRBV19 to TRBJ1-1; 9 bases match TRBD1. J lost 5 bases, V lost 3 bases, and 7 bases had no gene match. The CDR3 is 15 residues long. Germline values: CDR1 LNHDA, CDR2 SQIVND (reference sequence). CDR3 region: CASSIRDRGETEAFF. DNA of the CDR3: TGTGCCAGTAGTATCCGCGACAGGGGGGAGACTGAAGCTTTCTTT.

In its sample, this clonotype was seen many times. The rearrangement uses TRBV5-1 and TRBJ2-3; 10 bases match TRBD1. Germline CDR1 and CDR2: SGHRS and YFSETQ. The length of the CDR3 is 16 residues. J was trimmed by 1 base and V by 0 bases; bases with no gene match: 2. The CDR3 loop is CASSLGQGAGTDTQYF. CDR3 sequence (DNA): TGCGCCAGCAGCTTGGGACAGGGGGCCGGCACAGATACGCAGTATTTT.

This clonotype was recorded many times. This chain joins TRBV29-1 and TRBJ2-3; 8 nucleotides agree with TRBD1. CDR1 and CDR2 from the germline V gene are SQVTM and ANQGSEA. This CDR3 has 15 residues. The V gene end was trimmed by 4 bases and the J gene end by 1 base; junction bases not matched to a gene: 7. The DNA for the CDR3 is TGCAGCGTTGGAGGGACAGGCAGACGCACAGATACGCAGTATTTT. As protein: CSVGGTGRRTDTQYF.

The chain couples TRBV28 to TRBJ2-3, with D possibly TRBD1 on 5 matching bases. Germline V lookup: CDR1 MDHEN, CDR2 SYDVKM. V dropped 6 bases and J dropped 3 bases, with 16 bases sitting between them. The CDR3 is 15 amino acids. CDR3: CASSAVAGQTDTQYF. The CDR3 nucleotides read TGTGCCAGCAGCGCCGTAGCAGGACAAACAGATACGCAGTATTTT.

This clonotype was found a few times. The rearrangement links TRBV20-1 to TRBJ2-7, with 12 bases fitting TRBD2. The CDR3 runs to 16 residues. Germline CDR1 and CDR2: DFQATT and SNEGSKA (reference sequence). V was clipped by 4 bases and J by 7 bases; unmatched bases: 14. CDR3 sequence (DNA): TGCAGTGCTAACTCGAAGAAACTAGCGGGAGGAAGGGAGCAGTACTTC. It encodes CSANSKKLAGGREQYF.

This clonotype occurred many times. The chain recombines TRBV20-1 with TRBJ2-1; D is perhaps TRBD2 (6 bases). The CDR3 runs to 17 residues. CDR1 and CDR2 from the germline V gene are DFQATT and SNEGSKA (reference sequence). V was clipped by 6 bases and J by 3 bases, with 24 bases between them. For the CDR3, the DNA is TGCAGTGCGAGAACCCCAACGGCGGGATTCGACTACAATGAGCAGTTCTTC. Translated: CSARTPTAGFDYNEQFF.

In its sample, this clonotype was seen many times. The genes are TRBV12-3 or TRBV12-4 and TRBJ2-3; D is possibly TRBD1 (6 bases). The V and J ends lost 3 bases and 2 bases respectively, with 9 bases between them. The CDR3 has 14 amino acids. CDR3 coding DNA: TGTGCCAGCAGTTTGGGGGACACCACAGATACGCAGTATTTT. Residues: CASSLGDTTDTQYF.

As concerns this clonotype: A junction boundary mismatches the germline segment, possibly from a read error. This rearrangement joins TRBV12-3 or TRBV12-4 to TRBJ2-1, with 14 bases lining up with TRBD2. The CDR3 runs 17 residues. The CDR3 is CAGSRTSGRSPYNEQFF. For the CDR3, the DNA is TGTGCCGGCAGTCGGACTAGCGGGAGGAGTCCCTACAATGAGCAGTTCTTC.

This clonotype was seen many times. The chain is built from TRBV7-9 and TRBJ2-3; D may be TRBD2 (6 bases). Germline CDR1 and CDR2: SEHNR and FQNEAQ (reference sequence). The CDR3 totals 15 residues. The V end lost 7 bases, the J end lost 5 bases, and 19 bases lay between the germline ends. The CDR3 DNA reads TGTGCCAGCACCTATAGCGGCGAGGGTGGAGATACGCAGTATTTT. Amino acids: CASTYSGEGGDTQYF.

This clonotype was counted at least ten times. The chain links TRBV5-1 to TRBJ1-1; no firm D call. CDR3 length: 16 residues. V lost 0 bases and J 0 bases, leaving 12 bases between the germline ends. Germline values: CDR1 SGHRS, CDR2 YFSETQ. The CDR3 nucleotides read TGCGCCAGCAGCTTGGCACCCTCATCAATGAACACTGAAGCTTTCTTT. Amino acid sequence: CASSLAPSSMNTEAFF. The full variable domain, completed using reference TRBV5-1 and TRBJ1-1, is KAGVTQTPRYLIKTRGQQVTLSCSPISGHRSVSWYQQTPGQGLQFLFEYFSETQRNKGNFPGRFSGRQFSNSRSEMNVSTLELGDSALYLCASSLAPSSMNTEAFFGQGTRLTVV.

This clonotype was observed a few times. The V gene is TRBV10-3, the J gene TRBJ2-7, with D possibly being TRBD1 or TRBD2 (5 bases each). This CDR3 has 13 residues. The V and J ends lost 7 bases and 0 bases respectively, with 10 bases between them. Per the germline V gene, CDR1 is ENHRY and CDR2 is SYGVKD. The CDR3 spells CAITGPGSYEQYF. The CDR3 coding sequence is TGTGCCATCACGGGACCGGGCTCCTACGAGCAGTACTTC.

This clonotype has a handful of counts. V is TRBV20-1 and J is TRBJ1-1; D not resolved. The V gene lost 1 base and the J gene lost 4 bases, with 7 bases spanning the gap. CDR3 length: 12 residues. Germline V gives CDR1 DFQATT, CDR2 SNEGSKA (reference sequence). The CDR3 here is CSARGTGTEAFF. CDR3 DNA: TGCAGTGCTAGAGGGACGGGCACTGAAGCTTTCTTT.

This clonotype was counted at least ten times. This chain connects TRBV2 to TRBJ2-5; maybe TRBD1 (5 bases). Germline CDR1 is SNHLY and CDR2 is FYNNEI. Trimming took off 6 bases at V and 7 bases at J, with 15 bases between the two ends. The CDR3 has 13 amino acids. The CDR3 is CASRTTDLGTQYF. Written as DNA, the CDR3 is TGTGCCAGCAGGACGACAGATCTTGGGACCCAGTACTTC.

This clonotype was picked up many times. The chain carries TRBV15 and TRBJ2-1, with a tentative D call TRBD1 (6 bases). V was clipped by 4 bases and J by 8 bases, with 12 bases between them. The germline gives CDR1 LNHNV, CDR2 YYDKDF (reference sequence). CDR3 length: 13 amino acids. The CDR3 DNA reads TGTGCCACCAGCACAACCAGGGGCTATGAGCAGTTCTTC. It specifies CATSTTRGYEQFF.

The table lists this clonotype with many counts. The chain employs TRBV28 and TRBJ2-7; 7 bases line up with TRBD2. The germline V gene has CDR1 MDHEN and CDR2 SYDVKM. V gave up 4 bases and J gave up 7 bases; unmatched junction bases: 16. This CDR3 region has 16 residues. The CDR3 loop is CASSSPGWEGHLEQYF. CDR3 sequence (DNA): TGTGCCAGCAGTTCCCCCGGTTGGGAGGGCCATCTGGAGCAGTACTTC.